This TCR beta chain came from a study of shared clonotypes between healthy human individuals. Study in general: A couple of female and a few male donors aged 18 to 49 were enrolled.

Concerning this clone: Its antigen is unknown.

Findings of the study overall: The sharing of 4% to 5.5% of naive CD4 clonotypes was seen across a few donors.

Germline CDR1 is LNHDA and CDR2 is SQIVND (reference sequence). Trimming removed 3 bases at V and 12 bases at J, with 12 bases between. The CDR3 runs to 13 residues. In replicate PCRs of sorted subsets, 150 to 200 ng DNA, about 30,000 T cell genomes, was used. Repertoires were generated with immunoSEQ multiplex PCR, while TCRdb's copy carries only in-frame clones and drops some. This sample has 2.5 million or so clones, with around nine tenths found just once. The clonotype was recovered from a man in his late teens or twenties in good health. V gene TRBV19 combines with J gene TRBJ1-6, with D maybe TRBD1 (5 bases). Source material: naive CD4+ T cells sorted from blood. Subset given: CD45RA+ positively selected. The DNA of the CDR3 is TGTGCCAGTAGTATGGAGGGGACCCTACCCCTCCACTTT. Protein sequence: CASSMEGTLPLHF.